These 26 T cell receptor beta chains were sequenced from one sample in a study of blood T cell repertoires in COVID-19. The method was immunoSEQ multiplex PCR; TCRdb's version includes in-frame clones alone and lacks a portion of them. The data hold some 150,000 clones, with around 81% observed a single time. The sample taken for sequencing was peripheral blood. These receptors all stem from a human donor in a cohort sampled during active COVID-19.

The chain couples TRBV19 to TRBJ1-4; perhaps TRBD1 as D (5 bases). Trimming shortened V by 5 bases and J by 4 bases, and 17 bases separated the two germline ends. Germline-derived CDR1 and CDR2 are LNHDA and SQIVND (reference sequence). The CDR3 totals 16 residues. CDR3 region: CASSDLPVGGNEKLFF. The CDR3 DNA sequence: TGTGCCAGTAGTGACCTCCCAGTGGGGGGTAATGAAAAACTGTTTTTT.

The CDR3 region has the DNA TGTGCCAGCTTGACAGGGTTCAGAGCTTTCTTT. It codes for CASLTGFRAFF. The chain combines TRBV27 with TRBJ1-1; 7 nucleotides align to TRBD1. V dropped 8 bases and J dropped 10; count of bases not matched to a gene: 7. This CDR3 has 11 amino acids. Per germline, CDR1 MNHEY and CDR2 SMNVEV (reference sequence).

CDR3 sequence: CASSLGSRRSNEQFF. In DNA form, the CDR3 reads TGTGCCAGCAGCTTGGGGTCAAGGCGGTCTAATGAGCAGTTCTTC. This sequence joins TRBV5-8 and TRBJ2-1; the D is unclear. In germline, CDR1 is SGHTS, CDR2 YDEGEE. The CDR3 contains 15 residues. Trimming took 0 bases from V and 7 from J, leaving 14 bases between them.

The chain recombines TRBV19 with TRBJ1-1; 9 bases fit TRBD1. This CDR3 is built from 15 residues. With 3 bases clipped from V and 5 bases from J, the junction kept 7 bases outside the gene matches. Looked up from germline, CDR1 is LNHDA and CDR2 is SQIVND (reference sequence). CDR3 coding DNA: TGTGCCAGTAGTATGATGGGACAGGGAAAAACTGAAGCTTTCTTT. This encodes CASSMMGQGKTEAFF.

The chain recombines TRBV3-1 (or the pseudogene TRBV3-2) with TRBJ2-5; 7 nucleotides align to TRBD2. The CDR3 runs to 13 residues. J lost 4 bases, V lost 5 bases, and 4 bases had no gene match. CDR1 and CDR2 (germline): LGHDT, YNNKEL (reference sequence). CDR3 sequence: CASSLSSGETQYF. In DNA, the CDR3 is TGTGCCAGCAGCTTATCTAGCGGAGAGACCCAGTACTTC.

This clone was counted between two and nine times. V and J are TRBV7-9 and TRBJ2-7; 10 bases align to TRBD2. The CDR3 consists of 14 residues. V lost 1 base and J lost 5; bases outside the gene matches: 2. Germline V gene sequence: CDR1 SEHNR, CDR2 FQNEAQ (reference sequence). This CDR3 is CASSLGGLANEQYF. Written as DNA, the CDR3 is TGTGCCAGCAGCTTAGGGGGACTAGCGAACGAGCAGTACTTC.

This clone appeared once. This sequence joins TRBV5-4 and TRBJ2-1; 7 bases are shared with TRBD2. This CDR3 is built from 17 residues. Germline V gives CDR1 SGHNT, CDR2 YYREEE (reference sequence). Trimming took 3 bases from V and 3 from J; bases not matched to a gene: 12. In DNA, the CDR3 is TGTGCCAGCAGCTCCGAGCGCACCTTAGCGGGCTACAATGAGCAGTTCTTC. Protein: CASSSERTLAGYNEQFF.

About this clone: Other DNA sequences from this sample encode an identical CDR3 as well. The J gene is TRBJ2-3, the V gene TRBV5-1; TRBD2 matches at 8 bases. CDR1 is SGHRS, CDR2 YFSETQ, per germline. The CDR3 spans 15 residues. The junction had 4 bases not matched to a gene; V was cut back by 2 bases and J by 2 bases. CDR3 region: CASSLVAGSTDTQYF. CDR3 nucleotides: TGCGCCAGCAGCTTAGTAGCGGGGTCCACAGATACGCAGTATTTT.

This chain uses TRBV4-2 with TRBJ2-3, with 10 bases that match TRBD1. CDR3 length: 16 amino acids. The germline V gene has CDR1 LGHNA and CDR2 YNFKEQ. V was clipped by 1 base and J by 2 bases; unmatched bases: 3. This CDR3 is CASSQGDRGITDTQYF. In DNA, the CDR3 is TGTGCCAGCAGCCAAGGGGACAGGGGAATCACAGATACGCAGTATTTT.

This clone was seen a handful of times. This chain links TRBV2 with TRBJ1-1, with 8 bases identical to TRBD1. This CDR3 has 14 amino acids. CDR1 is SNHLY, CDR2 FYNNEI, per germline. Losses at the gene ends were 8 bases for V and 0 bases for J; bases not matched to a gene: 5. This CDR3 is CASAGDRMNTEAFF. The CDR3 region has the DNA TGTGCCAGCGCCGGGGACAGGATGAACACTGAAGCTTTCTTT.

This clone was found a few times. V gene TRBV7-9 combines with J gene TRBJ1-2; 8 positions match TRBD1. CDR3 size: 14 residues. Per the germline V gene, CDR1 is SEHNR and CDR2 is FQNEAQ (reference sequence). J was trimmed by 2 bases and V by 5 bases; bases with no gene match: 4. The CDR3 reads CASSPRQGNYGYTF. DNA for the CDR3: TGTGCCAGCAGCCCTAGACAGGGGAACTATGGCTACACCTTC.

J is TRBJ1-1 and V is TRBV7-8; D remains ambiguous. The CDR3 runs to 14 residues. Germline V gives CDR1 SGHVS, CDR2 FQNEAQ. V was trimmed by 5 bases and J by 1 base, leaving 11 bases between them. The CDR3 region is CASSQLVGNTEAFF. The DNA for the CDR3 is TGTGCCAGCAGCCAACTGGTCGGGAACACTGAAGCTTTCTTT.

Note on this clone: At the DNA level, this CDR3 is encoded by other sequences in the same sample as well. The chain uses TRBV5-6 and TRBJ2-1; 10 bases map to TRBD2. The CDR3 has 15 residues. The J segment lost 4 bases and the V segment lost 1 base, leaving 2 bases of the junction unmatched. The V gene's germline CDR1 is SGHDT and CDR2 YYEEEE. In DNA, the CDR3 is TGTGCCAGCAGCTTGAGGACTAGCGGTTACAATGAGCAGTTCTTC. Its protein product is CASSLRTSGYNEQFF.

This chain joins TRBV28 and TRBJ1-4, with 9 bases identical to TRBD1. J lost 0 bases, V lost 6 bases, and 14 bases had no gene match. Germline CDR1 reads MDHEN; CDR2 reads SYDVKM. CDR3 size: 19 residues. The CDR3 sequence is CASSQFAGTGSATNEKLFF. Here the CDR3 DNA reads TGTGCCAGCAGCCAATTCGCCGGGACAGGGAGCGCAACTAATGAAAAACTGTTTTTT. Filled out from reference TRBV28 and TRBJ1-4, the complete variable domain reads DVKVTQSSRYLVKRTGEKVFLECVQDMDHENMFWYRQDPGLGLRLIYFSYDVKMKEKGDIPEGYSVSREKKERFSLILESASTNQTSMYLCASSQFAGTGSATNEKLFFGSGTQLSVL.

This clone appeared a single time. The chain recombines TRBV7-8 with TRBJ2-5, with 7 bases identical to TRBD2. The CDR3 extends over 14 amino acids. J gave up 4 bases and V 10 bases, and 12 bases lay outside the gene matches. Germline V gene data show CDR1 as SGHVS and CDR2 as FQNEAQ. For the CDR3, the DNA is TGTGCCACCCAAGGGAGGGGCTTTGTAGAGACCCAGTACTTC. Protein: CATQGRGFVETQYF.

The chain uses TRBV7-2 and TRBJ2-3; a weak D match, TRBD2 (6 bases). The CDR3 extends over 13 amino acids. Germline V gene data show CDR1 as SGHTA and CDR2 as FQGNSA. Trimming removed 3 bases from V and 5 bases from J, with 9 bases in between. CDR3: CASSLGGQDTQYF. CDR3 nucleotides: TGTGCCAGCAGCTTGGGAGGACAAGATACGCAGTATTTT.

Points on this clone: One junction end disagrees with the germline gene, perhaps due to a read error. This chain links TRBV7-9 with TRBJ2-5; 12 bases align to TRBD2. This CDR3 has 16 amino acids. CDR1 and CDR2 (germline): SEHNR, FQNEAQ (reference sequence). The CDR3 here is CAGSTTSGRFEETQYF. The CDR3 nucleotides are TGTGCCGGCAGTACAACTAGCGGGAGGTTCGAGGAGACCCAGTACTTC.

The rearrangement links TRBV10-3 to TRBJ1-5; D may be TRBD1 (5 bases). The CDR3 is 14 residues long. V was shortened by 8 bases and J by 9 bases, with 20 bases between the two germline ends. Germline V lookup: CDR1 ENHRY, CDR2 SYGVKD. Here the CDR3 reads CAIGSSRSDRPQHF. The CDR3, as DNA: TGTGCCATCGGGTCTTCCAGGAGCGACAGGCCCCAGCATTTT.

This chain connects TRBV18 to TRBJ1-1; D perhaps matches TRBD1 (6 bases). The CDR3 has 13 residues. Germline CDR1 is KGHSH and CDR2 is LQKENI. Trimming pared 2 bases from V and 10 bases from J, leaving 14 bases between. The DNA of the CDR3 is TGTGCCAGCTCACCAGATGGGGGCGAAGTAGCTTTCTTT. The encoded protein is CASSPDGGEVAFF. Full variable domain (missing parts from reference TRBV18 and TRBJ1-1): NAGVMQNPRHLVRRRGQEARLRCSPMKGHSHVYWYRQLPEEGLKFMVYLQKENIIDESGMPKERFSAEFPKEGPSILRIQQVVRGDSAAYFCASSPDGGEVAFFGQGTRLTVV.

DNA for the CDR3: TGTGCCAGCAGAAGGGGGGCTAGCGGGAGGGCCGCCTACAATGAGCAGTTCTTC. Protein sequence: CASRRGASGRAAYNEQFF. This chain uses TRBV7-8 with TRBJ2-1; TRBD2 agrees at 12 bases. The CDR3 has 18 amino acids. Trimming cost V 6 bases and J 2 bases; bases outside gene matches: 11. From germline, CDR1 is SGHVS and CDR2 FQNEAQ. Looking up the rest from reference TRBV7-8 and TRBJ2-1 gives the full variable domain: GAGVSQSPRYKVAKRGQDVALRCDPISGHVSLFWYQQALGQGPEFLTYFQNEAQLDKSGLPSDRFFAERPEGSVSTLKIQRTQQEDSAVYLCASRRGASGRAAYNEQFFGPGTRLTVL.

The chain uses TRBV18 and TRBJ2-1, with 7 nucleotides matching TRBD2. This CDR3 is 14 amino acids long. In germline, CDR1 is KGHSH, CDR2 LQKENI. V was clipped by 10 bases and J by 3 bases; unmatched bases: 9. CDR3 DNA sequence: TGTGCCACCTCCCCTAGCGGATACTACAATGAGCAGTTCTTC. Translated, it gives CATSPSGYYNEQFF.

This clone was seen a handful of times. The chain recombines TRBV7-3 with TRBJ2-1; TRBD2 matches at 9 bases. Germline-derived CDR1 and CDR2 are SGHTA and FQGTGA. After removal of 1 base from V and 4 bases from J, the junction contained 2 bases not matched to a gene. This CDR3 comprises 15 residues. The CDR3 region has the DNA TGTGCCAGCAGCTTAAAACTAGCGGGTTACAATGAGCAGTTCTTC. Its translation: CASSLKLAGYNEQFF.

The chain couples TRBV25-1 to TRBJ1-6; tentative D call: TRBD1 (5 bases). This CDR3 has 14 amino acids. Per germline, CDR1 MGHDK and CDR2 SYGVNS. V lost 5 bases, J lost 8 bases, and 13 bases lay in between. The CDR3 nucleotides read TGTGCCAGCAGTTCGGCCAGGGTGGATTCACCCCTCCACTTT. Protein sequence: CASSSARVDSPLHF.

The sample holds a few counts of this clone. The chain employs TRBV7-8 and TRBJ1-1, with 12 bases that match TRBD1. This CDR3 has 18 amino acids. The junction had 11 bases not matched to a gene; V was cut back by 5 bases and J by 1 base. Germline loops: CDR1 SGHVS, CDR2 FQNEAQ. The CDR3 loop is CASSPIFGTGGTNTEAFF. The CDR3 region has the DNA TGTGCCAGCAGCCCGATTTTCGGGACAGGGGGCACGAACACTGAAGCTTTCTTT.

This clone has only a few counts. The rearrangement joins TRBV6-2 or TRBV6-3 to TRBJ1-6; no reliable D call. The CDR3 runs 14 residues. CDR1 MNHEY and CDR2 SVGEGT come from the germline V gene. The V and J ends lost 2 bases and 7 bases respectively, with 9 bases between them. The CDR3 bases are TGTGCCAGCAGTTACCGAGATAAGAATTCACCCCTCCACTTT. Its translation is CASSYRDKNSPLHF.

The rearrangement joins TRBV6-4 to TRBJ1-1, with 8 bases that match TRBD1. The germline V gene encodes CDR1 MRHNA and CDR2 SNTAGT. The CDR3 totals 14 residues. With V trimmed by 6 bases and J by 6 bases, 9 bases remained unmatched. CDR3 nucleotides: TGTGCCAGCAGACGACAGGGGCGGGCTCCTGAAGCTTTCTTT. This encodes CASRRQGRAPEAFF.